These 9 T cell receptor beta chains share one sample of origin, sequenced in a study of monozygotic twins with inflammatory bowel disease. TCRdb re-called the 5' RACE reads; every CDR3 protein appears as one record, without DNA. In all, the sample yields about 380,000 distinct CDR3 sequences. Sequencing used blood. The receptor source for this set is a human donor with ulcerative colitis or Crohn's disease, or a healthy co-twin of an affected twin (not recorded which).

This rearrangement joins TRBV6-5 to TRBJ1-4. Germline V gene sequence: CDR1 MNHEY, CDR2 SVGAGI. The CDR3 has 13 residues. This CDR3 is CASRAATNEKLFF.

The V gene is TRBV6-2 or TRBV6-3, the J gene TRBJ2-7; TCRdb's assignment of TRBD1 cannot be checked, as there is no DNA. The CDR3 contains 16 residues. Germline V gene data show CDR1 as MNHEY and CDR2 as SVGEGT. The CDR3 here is CASSPRGQGGIHEQYF.

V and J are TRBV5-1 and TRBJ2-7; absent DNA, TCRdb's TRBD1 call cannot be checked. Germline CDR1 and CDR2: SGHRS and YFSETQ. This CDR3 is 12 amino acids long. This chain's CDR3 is CASSLDREQPDF.

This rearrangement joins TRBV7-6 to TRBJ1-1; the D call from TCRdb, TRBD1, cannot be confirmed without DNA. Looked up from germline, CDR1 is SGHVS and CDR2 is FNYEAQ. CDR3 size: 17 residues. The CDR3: CASSPQGASGDNTEAFF.

Here the CDR3 reads CASSVAAGGPYEQYF. The chain couples TRBV9 to TRBJ2-7; with no DNA, the TCRdb D assignment of TRBD2 cannot be verified. The germline CDR1 and CDR2 sequences are SGDLS and YYNGEE. The CDR3 sequence is 15 residues long. Variable domain in full (rest from reference TRBV9 and TRBJ2-7): DSGVTQTPKHLITATGQRVTLRCSPRSGDLSVYWYQQSLDQGLQFLIQYYNGEERAKGNILERFSAQQFPDLHSELNLSSLELGDSALYFCASSVAAGGPYEQYFGPGTRLTVT.

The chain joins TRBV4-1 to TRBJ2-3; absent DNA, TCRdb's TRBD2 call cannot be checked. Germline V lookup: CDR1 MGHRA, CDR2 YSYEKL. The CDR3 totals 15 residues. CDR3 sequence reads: CASSQGERGWDTQYF.

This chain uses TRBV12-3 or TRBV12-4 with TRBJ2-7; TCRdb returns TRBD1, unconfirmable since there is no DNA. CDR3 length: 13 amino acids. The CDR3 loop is CASSLYTGGEQYF.

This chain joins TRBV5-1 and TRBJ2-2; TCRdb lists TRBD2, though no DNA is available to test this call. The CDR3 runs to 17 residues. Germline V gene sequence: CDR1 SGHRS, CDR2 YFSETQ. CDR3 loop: CASSSRTSGGNTGELFF.

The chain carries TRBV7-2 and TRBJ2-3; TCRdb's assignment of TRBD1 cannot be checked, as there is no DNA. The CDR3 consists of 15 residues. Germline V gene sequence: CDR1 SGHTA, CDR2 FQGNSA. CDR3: CASSPVGYNTDTQYF.